The rows below give T cell receptor beta chains drawn from one sample of a study of blood T cells in healthy people across ages. Each CDR3 protein gets one entry after TCRdb re-called the 5' RACE reads with MiXCR. In the table there are about 640,000 distinct CDR3 sequences, roughly 50% of which are singletons. The source material was blood. The receptors stem from a man aged 55 to 70 in good health. Both conserved end residues are part of each CDR3. D genes are given only for firm matches. The size of a clone is reported for some rows only, either as once, few or many, or as a class for expanded clones.

V	size	J	length	D	CDR3	DNA
TRBV10-3	.	TRBJ1-4	16	.	CAISAGPADSSGELFF	TGTGCCATCAGTGCGGGTCCGGCAGACTCTTCGGGGGAACTGTTTTTT
TRBV27	.	TRBJ2-5	14	TRBD2	CASSGGLAGETQYF	TGTGCCAGCAGCGGGGGACTAGCGGGGGAGACCCAGTACTTC
TRBV7-6	.	TRBJ2-1	12	.	CASSNPNNEQFF	TGTGCCAGCAGCAACCCCAACAATGAGCAGTTCTTC
TRBV20-1	medium-sized	TRBJ2-3	15	.	CSASLRVTEGDTQYF	TGCAGTGCCTCCCTCCGGGTCACAGAGGGAGATACGCAGTATTTT
TRBV15	many	TRBJ2-4	18	TRBD2	CATSRGLAGGPSKNIQYF	TGTGCCACCAGCCGAGGACTAGCGGGGGGGCCTTCCAAAAACATTCAGTACTTC
TRBV4-1	.	TRBJ2-2	21	TRBD2	CASTPQVSSGLGTKNTGELFF	TGCGCCAGCACCCCCCAGGTGTCGTCGGGACTAGGGACCAAGAACACCGGGGAGCTGTTTTTT
TRBV7-2	.	TRBJ2-5	16	.	CASSPAAGAIQETQYF	TGTGCCAGCAGCCCCGCAGCAGGGGCGATCCAAGAGACCCAGTACTTC
TRBV15	few	TRBJ1-5	18	.	CATSRDGSRRWQNQPQHF	TGTGCCACCAGCAGAGATGGTTCCCGGAGATGGCAAAATCAGCCCCAGCATTTT
TRBV11-2	.	TRBJ2-5	15	.	CASSLYRTAQETQYF	TGTGCCAGCAGCTTATACAGGACAGCTCAAGAGACCCAGTACTTC
TRBV2	.	TRBJ2-5	16	TRBD2	CASSELAGGVLETQYF	TGTGCCAGCAGTGAACTAGCGGGGGGAGTCCTAGAGACCCAGTACTTC
TRBV14	few	TRBJ2-1	15	TRBD1	CASSLGQGVVGRQFF	TGTGCCAGCAGCCTGGGACAGGGGGTAGTCGGAAGGCAGTTCTTC
TRBV14	many	TRBJ2-1	14	.	CASSPHAQANEQFF	TGTGCCAGCAGCCCACACGCACAGGCTAATGAGCAGTTCTTC
TRBV3-1	.	TRBJ2-5	14	TRBD1	CASSRNRGEETQYF	TGTGCCAGCAGCCGGAACAGGGGGGAAGAGACCCAGTACTTC
TRBV27	.	TRBJ2-2	16	TRBD1	CASSPLQGVRPGELFF	TGTGCCAGCAGTCCTCTACAGGGGGTTCGGCCCGGGGAGCTGTTTTTT
TRBV29-1	.	TRBJ1-5	15	TRBD1	CSVAATGGFNQPQHF	TGCAGCGTTGCCGCGACAGGGGGTTTCAATCAGCCCCAGCATTTT
TRBV5-5	.	TRBJ2-7	15	TRBD2	CASSGGTSAAYEQYF	TGTGCCAGCAGCGGGGGTACTAGCGCCGCCTACGAGCAGTACTTC
TRBV7-9	few	TRBJ2-1	12	.	CASSSIRDEQFF	TGTGCCAGCAGCTCAATACGGGATGAGCAGTTCTTC
TRBV20-1	.	TRBJ2-3	11	.	CSAPTERTQYF	TGCAGTGCTCCCACCGAGAGAACGCAGTATTTT